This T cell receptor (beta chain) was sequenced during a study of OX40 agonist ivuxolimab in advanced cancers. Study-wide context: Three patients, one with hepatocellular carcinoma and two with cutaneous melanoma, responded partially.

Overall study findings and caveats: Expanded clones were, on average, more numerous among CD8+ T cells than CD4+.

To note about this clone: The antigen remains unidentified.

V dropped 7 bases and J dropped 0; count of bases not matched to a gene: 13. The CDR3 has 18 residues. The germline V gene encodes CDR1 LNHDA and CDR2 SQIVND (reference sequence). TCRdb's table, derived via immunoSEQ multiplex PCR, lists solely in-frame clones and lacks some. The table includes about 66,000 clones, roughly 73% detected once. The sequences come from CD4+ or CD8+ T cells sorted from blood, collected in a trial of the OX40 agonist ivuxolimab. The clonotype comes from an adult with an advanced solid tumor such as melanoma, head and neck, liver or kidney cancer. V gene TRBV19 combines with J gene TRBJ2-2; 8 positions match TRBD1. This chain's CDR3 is CASNPAGTGFSNTGELFF. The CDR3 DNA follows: TGTGCCAGTAACCCTGCCGGGACAGGTTTTTCGAACACCGGGGAGCTGTTTTTT. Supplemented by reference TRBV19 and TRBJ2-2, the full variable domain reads DGGITQSPKYLFRKEGQNVTLSCEQNLNHDAMYWYRQDPGQGLRLIYYSQIVNDFQKGDIAEGYSVSREKKESFPLTVTSAQKNPTAFYLCASNPAGTGFSNTGELFFGEGSRLTVL.